The rows below give T cell receptor beta chains drawn from one sample of a study of shared clonotypes between healthy human individuals. The data were produced by immunoSEQ multiplex PCR, yet TCRdb's version contains in-frame clones alone and is incomplete. The repertoire consists of 780,000 or so clones, with roughly two thirds occurring once and the leading ten covering over 1.5%. Specimen: memory CD4+ T cells sorted from blood. The source of these receptors is a woman aged 25-40 years in good health. The CDR3 runs from the conserved cysteine through the conserved F or W. D genes are given only for firm matches. Size values are once, few and many counts, or a class for expanded clones, and some rows have none.

J	size	V	D	DNA	CDR3
TRBJ2-7	.	TRBV9	.	TGTGCCAGCAGCTTCCCCCACGAGCAGTACTTC	CASSFPHEQYF
TRBJ1-5	.	TRBV6-1	.	TGTGCCAGCAGTGAAGCTGTCAACACGGATAGCAATCAGCCCCAGCATTTT	CASSEAVNTDSNQPQHF
TRBJ2-7	.	TRBV7-2	TRBD1	TGTGCCAGCAGCTTAGCAGGGGGCGTCTGGGTCGAGCAGTACTTC	CASSLAGGVWVEQYF
TRBJ2-2	.	TRBV2	.	TGTGCCAGCACCCTAGGGGAGACCACCGGGGAGCTGTTTTTT	CASTLGETTGELFF
TRBJ2-7	.	TRBV7-9	TRBD1	TGTGCCAGCAGCCCCTCCCACGGTACAGGGGCGAGGAACGAGCAGTACTTC	CASSPSHGTGARNEQYF
TRBJ1-2	.	TRBV7-6	.	TGTGCCAGCAGCCCTCAAGGGGCAGGGTATACTAACTATGGCTACACCTTC	CASSPQGAGYTNYGYTF
TRBJ1-5	.	TRBV19	TRBD1	TGTGCCAGTAGTACCCTAAAACAGGGGGCGTCTCCAGTTTCGGGTCAGCCCCAGCATTTT	CASSTLKQGASPVSGQPQHF
TRBJ1-1	.	TRBV2	.	TGTGCCAGCAGGGGACCTCCAGAAGGTGAAGCTTTCTTT	CASRGPPEGEAFF
TRBJ2-5	.	TRBV28	TRBD1	TGTGCCAGCAGGAATGGACAGGTGTTGGCCAAGGAGACCCAGTACTTC	CASRNGQVLAKETQYF
TRBJ2-1	.	TRBV5-4	.	TGTGCCAGCAGCTTGGTGGGGGCTAACTACAATGAGCAGTTCTTC	CASSLVGANYNEQFF
TRBJ2-7	.	TRBV10-3	.	TGTGCCATCAGTGACAGGGGGCGGGAGGGGCACGAGCAGTACTTC	CAISDRGREGHEQYF
TRBJ2-1	once	TRBV4-1	TRBD2	TGCGCCAGCAGTTGGGCTAGCGGGAGTCCCTACAATGAGCAGTTCTTC	CASSWASGSPYNEQFF
TRBJ1-1	.	TRBV19	.	TGTGCCAGTATCGGCCCGCTTCGCACTGAAGCTTTCTTT	CASIGPLRTEAFF